A selection of T cell receptor beta chains follows, all from one sample in a study of T cell clones after liver transplantation. TCRdb's copy holds only in-frame clones and misses some; the assay was immunoSEQ multiplex PCR. Of some 20,000 clones in the sample, 80% were seen once. This specimen consisted of CD8+ T cells from blood, obtained 48 to 50 months after liver transplant. These receptors all come from a human patient who received a liver transplant. Among the T cells, some may be from the graft donor. The CDR3 runs from the conserved cysteine through the conserved F or W. Fields, in order: D gene, clone size, J gene, V gene, CDR3 protein, CDR3 DNA. A D gene is named only where the DNA matches it firmly. Clone sizes are given selectively: once, few, many, or a class where the clone is expanded.

>TRBD2|.|TRBJ2-1|TRBV9
CASSVTSGVRNEQFF
TGTGCCAGCAGCGTAACTAGCGGGGTGAGAAATGAGCAGTTCTTC
>.|.|TRBJ1-3|TRBV7-9
CASSLTSDTIYF
TGTGCCAGCAGCTTAACATCGGACACCATATATTTT
>.|.|TRBJ1-5|TRBV6-5
CASSSTRGPNQPQHF
TGTGCCAGCAGTTCAACCAGGGGCCCCAATCAGCCCCAGCATTTT
>.|.|TRBJ1-6|TRBV7-9
CASESGPYNSPLHF
TGTGCCAGCGAGTCGGGGCCCTATAATTCACCCCTCCACTTT
>.|.|TRBJ2-7|TRBV27
CASSDGGSYEQYF
TGTGCCAGCTCGGACGGGGGCTCCTACGAGCAGTACTTC
>.|.|TRBJ2-1|TRBV7-6
CASSLGVAKVYEQFF
TGTGCCAGCAGCTTAGGGGTCGCGAAAGTGTATGAGCAGTTCTTC
>TRBD2|.|TRBJ2-7|TRBV7-9
CASSPARLAGGHEQYF
TGTGCCAGCAGCCCCGCCCGACTAGCGGGGGGCCACGAGCAGTACTTC
>.|.|TRBJ2-1|TRBV19
CASSQDFSFSSYNEQFF
TGTGCCAGTAGCCAGGACTTCTCCTTCAGCTCCTACAATGAGCAGTTCTTC
>TRBD2|.|TRBJ2-5|TRBV29-1
CSVEDPDSGKGETQYF
TGCAGCGTTGAAGATCCGGATAGCGGGAAAGGGGAGACCCAGTACTTC
>TRBD2|.|TRBJ2-3|TRBV7-9
CASSFIGGDTQYF
TGTGCCAGCAGCTTCATCGGGGGGGATACGCAGTATTTT
>.|.|TRBJ1-4|TRBV4-2
CASSQGGAYEKLFF
TGTGCCAGCAGCCAAGGGGGGGCTTATGAAAAACTGTTTTTT
>.|.|TRBJ2-3|TRBV6-5
CASSLQSTDTQYF
TGTGCCAGCAGCCTCCAAAGCACAGATACGCAGTATTTT
>.|once|TRBJ2-7|TRBV6-4
CASSDGYEQYF
TGTGCCAGCAGTGACGGCTACGAGCAGTACTTC
>.|.|TRBJ2-7|TRBV9
CASSVDAHYEQYF
TGTGCCAGCAGCGTAGATGCCCACTACGAGCAGTACTTC
>.|.|TRBJ2-7|TRBV7-6
CASSLAGDGSYEQYF
TGTGCCAGCAGCTTAGCCGGGGATGGTTCCTACGAGCAGTACTTC
>TRBD1|.|TRBJ2-7|TRBV15
CATSRDLPGQGSYEQYF
TGTGCCACCAGCAGAGACCTCCCGGGACAGGGGTCCTACGAGCAGTACTTC
>.|.|TRBJ1-2|TRBV7-2
CASSLPRQEKIYGYTF
TGTGCCAGCAGCTTACCCCGACAGGAGAAAATCTATGGCTACACCTTC
>.|.|TRBJ2-5|TRBV4-1
CASSQDEDSLGETQYF
TGCGCCAGCAGCCAAGATGAGGACAGCCTTGGGGAGACCCAGTACTTC
>.|.|TRBJ2-1|TRBV5-1
CASSLTRGGSYNEQFF
TGCGCCAGCAGCTTGACGAGGGGGGGTTCCTACAATGAGCAGTTCTTC
>TRBD2|.|TRBJ2-1|TRBV7-3
CASSLVSGVSNEQFF
TGTGCCAGCAGCTTAGTTAGCGGGGTCTCCAATGAGCAGTTCTTC
>.|.|TRBJ2-2|TRBV7-4
CASSHFGGPGELFF
TGTGCCAGCAGCCACTTTGGGGGCCCCGGGGAGCTGTTTTTT
>TRBD1|.|TRBJ2-7|TRBV7-8
CASSTVGQGAYEQYF
TGTGCCAGCAGCACAGTGGGACAGGGGGCTTACGAGCAGTACTTC
>.|.|TRBJ2-7|TRBV6-5
CASSYSTGGYEQYF
TGTGCCAGCAGTTACTCGACGGGTGGCTACGAGCAGTACTTC
>TRBD1|.|TRBJ2-7|TRBV7-6
CASSPTGVREQYF
TGTGCCAGCAGCCCGACAGGGGTGAGGGAGCAGTACTTC
>TRBD1|few|TRBJ1-5|TRBV5-4
CASSLDRVGQPQHF
TGTGCCAGCAGCCTTGACAGGGTTGGACAGCCCCAGCATTTT